The 19 T cell receptor beta chains presented below share a single source sample, sequenced in a study of monozygotic twins with inflammatory bowel disease. TCRdb re-called the 5' RACE reads and gives one entry per CDR3 protein, without DNA. In all, the sample yields roughly 320,000 distinct CDR3 sequences. Sequenced input: blood. The receptor source for this set is a human donor with ulcerative colitis or Crohn's disease, or a healthy co-twin of an affected twin (not recorded which).

The genes are TRBV2 and TRBJ1-1; the TCRdb call, TRBD1, lacks DNA for checking. The germline CDR1 and CDR2 sequences are SNHLY and FYNNEI. The CDR3 is 17 amino acids. This CDR3 reads CASSRDVLSHFSTEAFF.

The chain is built from TRBV10-3 and TRBJ2-7; checking the TCRdb D call of TRBD1 is not possible without DNA. Germline values: CDR1 ENHRY, CDR2 SYGVKD. The CDR3 extends over 14 amino acids. CDR3 residues: CAISDPGHRYDQYF.

This sequence joins TRBV3-1 and TRBJ2-2. CDR3 size: 14 residues. Germline CDR1 LGHDT, CDR2 YNNKEL (reference sequence). CDR3 residues: CASSRGKVPGELFF.

The chain has TRBV7-9 and TRBJ2-5; the D call from TCRdb, TRBD2, cannot be confirmed without DNA. Germline-derived CDR1 and CDR2 are SEHNR and FQNEAQ (reference sequence). The CDR3 has 14 amino acids. CDR3 in amino acids: CASSLESSGIIQYF. Filled out from reference TRBV7-9 and TRBJ2-5, the complete variable domain reads DTGVSQNPRHKITKRGQNVTFRCDPISEHNRLYWYRQTLGQGPEFLTYFQNEAQLEKSRLLSDRFSAERPKGSFSTLEIQRTEQGDSAMYLCASSLESSGIIQYFGPGTRLLVL.

This chain connects TRBV20-1 to TRBJ2-5; the D call of TRBD1 rests on TCRdb alone, since no DNA is present to check it. Germline loops: CDR1 DFQATT, CDR2 SNEGSKA (reference sequence). This CDR3 has 13 amino acids. The CDR3 sequence is CSAGGERVETQYF.

The chain uses TRBV11-2 and TRBJ1-1. Germline V gene sequence: CDR1 SGHAT, CDR2 FQNNGV. CDR3 length: 14 amino acids. CDR3: CASNLSPGLAEAFF. The variable domain in full, completed from reference TRBV11-2 and TRBJ1-1, reads EAGVAQSPRYKIIEKRQSVAFWCNPISGHATLYWYQQILGQGPKLLIQFQNNGVVDDSQLPKDRFSAERLKGVDSTLKIQPAKLEDSAVYLCASNLSPGLAEAFFGQGTRLTVV.

This chain links TRBV4-2 with TRBJ1-6; TCRdb's assignment of TRBD1 cannot be checked, as there is no DNA. This CDR3 has 20 amino acids. Germline CDR1 is LGHNA and CDR2 is YNFKEQ. The CDR3 is CASSQVSTMIRGLVGSPLHF.

The chain uses TRBV20-1 and TRBJ2-7; TCRdb's D call of TRBD1 is untestable without DNA. This CDR3 is 14 amino acids long. Germline V gives CDR1 DFQATT, CDR2 SNEGSKA (reference sequence). CDR3 sequence: CSASSPGHYYEQYF.

The chain is built from TRBV5-1 and TRBJ2-3; TCRdb outputs TRBD1, but without DNA this stays unchecked. The CDR3 loop spans 16 amino acids. Germline CDR1 is SGHRS and CDR2 is YFSETQ. CDR3 in amino acids: CASSLPVGGQKDTQYF.

V gene TRBV12-3 or TRBV12-4 combines with J gene TRBJ1-2; TCRdb names TRBD1, which stays unverified in the absence of DNA. The CDR3 length is 12 residues. This CDR3 is CASSSQGSGYTF.

This sequence joins TRBV24-1 and TRBJ2-7. CDR3 length equals 11 residues. The germline V gene encodes CDR1 KGHDR and CDR2 SFDVKD. CDR3: CATSDGYEQYF.

This chain links TRBV4-3 with TRBJ2-1; no DNA is available, so the TRBD2 call from TCRdb remains unchecked. Looked up from germline, CDR1 is LGHNA and CDR2 is YSLEER. The CDR3 covers 19 residues. The chain's CDR3 is CASSQEWRSGRAFYNEQFF.

The genes are TRBV6-1 and TRBJ2-7; checking the TCRdb D call of TRBD2 is not possible without DNA. CDR3 length: 14 amino acids. CDR1 and CDR2 (germline): MNHNS, SASEGT. CDR3 sequence: CASTGTRGLYEQYF.

The chain employs TRBV7-2 and TRBJ2-7; the D gene TCRdb calls, TRBD2, cannot be checked with no DNA. Germline V CDR1 and CDR2: SGHTA, FQGNSA. The CDR3 runs to 13 residues. This CDR3 reads CASSFGTRGEQYF.

The gene calls are TRBV28 and TRBJ2-7. In germline, CDR1 is MDHEN, CDR2 SYDVKM. The CDR3 is 12 amino acids. This chain's CDR3 is CAARDLQYEQYF.

This CDR3 is CASSLVVVSSYNEQFF. V and J are TRBV7-2 and TRBJ2-1; TCRdb outputs TRBD2, but without DNA this stays unchecked. The CDR3 has 16 residues. Germline assignment: CDR1 SGHTA and CDR2 FQGNSA.

The genes are TRBV5-1 and TRBJ2-5; no DNA is available, so the TRBD2 call from TCRdb remains unchecked. Germline V gene data show CDR1 as SGHRS and CDR2 as YFSETQ. This CDR3 is 16 amino acids long. The CDR3 sequence is CASSTGVGAQQETQYF.

The CDR3 sequence is CASSSGGSRVNYEQYF. The chain recombines TRBV5-5 with TRBJ2-7; the D call from TCRdb, TRBD2, cannot be confirmed without DNA. CDR1 is SGHKS and CDR2 is YYEKEE in the germline V gene (reference sequence). The CDR3 covers 16 residues.

This chain connects TRBV15 to TRBJ2-7; TCRdb reports TRBD1, a call that lacks DNA to check it against. CDR3 length equals 15 residues. The V gene's germline CDR1 is LNHNV and CDR2 YYDKDF (reference sequence). The CDR3 spells CATSRAGQNGYEQYF.